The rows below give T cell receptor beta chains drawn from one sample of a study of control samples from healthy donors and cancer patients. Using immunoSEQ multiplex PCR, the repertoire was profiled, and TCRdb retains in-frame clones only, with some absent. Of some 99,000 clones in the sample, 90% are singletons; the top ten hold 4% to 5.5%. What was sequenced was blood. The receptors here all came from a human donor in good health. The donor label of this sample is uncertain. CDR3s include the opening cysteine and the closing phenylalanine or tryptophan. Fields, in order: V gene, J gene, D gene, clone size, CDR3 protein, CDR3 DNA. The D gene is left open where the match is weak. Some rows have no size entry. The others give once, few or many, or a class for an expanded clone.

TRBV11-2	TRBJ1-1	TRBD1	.	CASSPDRAEAFF	TGTGCCAGCAGCCCCGACAGGGCTGAAGCTTTCTTT
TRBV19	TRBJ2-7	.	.	CASKEGAVTTYEQYF	TGTGCCAGTAAGGAGGGGGCAGTTACGACCTACGAGCAGTACTTC
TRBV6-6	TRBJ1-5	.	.	CASSYEGSNQPQHF	TGTGCCAGCAGTTACGAGGGGAGCAATCAGCCCCAGCATTTT
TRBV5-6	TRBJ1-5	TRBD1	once	CASSLAGTGGQPQHF	TGTGCCAGCAGCTTGGCCGGAACAGGGGGTCAGCCCCAGCATTTT
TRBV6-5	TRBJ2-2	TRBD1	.	CATNRGDFTGELFF	TGTGCCACCAACAGGGGAGACTTCACCGGGGAGCTGTTTTTT
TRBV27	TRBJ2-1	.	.	CASSRGAFYNEQFF	TGTGCCAGCAGTAGGGGGGCCTTCTACAATGAGCAGTTCTTC
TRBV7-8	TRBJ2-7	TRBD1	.	CASSRDRERHEQYF	TGTGCCAGCAGCCGGGACAGGGAAAGACACGAGCAGTACTTC
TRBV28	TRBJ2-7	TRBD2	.	CASSRMGGGLSYEQYF	TGTGCCAGCAGCCGAATGGGCGGGGGGCTGTCCTACGAGCAGTACTTC
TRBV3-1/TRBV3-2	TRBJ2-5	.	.	CASSQETTPRETQYF	TGTGCCAGCAGCCAAGAGACAACTCCGCGGGAGACCCAGTACTTC
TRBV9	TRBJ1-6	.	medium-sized	CASSVVGGSYNSPLHF	TGTGCCAGCAGCGTAGTAGGGGGCTCCTATAATTCACCCCTCCACTTT
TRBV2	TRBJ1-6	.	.	CASSEQPNSPLHF	TGTGCCAGCAGTGAACAGCCAAATTCACCCCTCCACTTT
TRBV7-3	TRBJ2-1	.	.	CASSLNNYNEQFF	TGTGCCAGCAGCTTAAACAACTACAATGAGCAGTTCTTC
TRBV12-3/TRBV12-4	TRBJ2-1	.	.	CASSFSGYNEQFF	TGTGCCAGCAGTTTTTCAGGGTACAATGAGCAGTTCTTC
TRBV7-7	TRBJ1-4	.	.	CASSRRAWGNEKLFF	TGTGCCAGCAGCCGGCGGGCGTGGGGAAATGAAAAACTGTTTTTT
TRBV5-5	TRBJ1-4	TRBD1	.	CASSLNPGQGQEKLFF	TGTGCCAGCAGCTTGAATCCGGGACAGGGACAGGAAAAACTGTTTTTT
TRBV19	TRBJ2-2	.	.	CASSLENTGELFF	TGTGCCAGTAGTCTAGAAAACACCGGGGAGCTGTTTTTT
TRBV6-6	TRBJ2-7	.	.	CASSFSGPYEQYF	TGTGCCAGCAGTTTTAGCGGACCCTACGAGCAGTACTTC
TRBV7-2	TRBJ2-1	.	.	CASSLSWGARGEQFF	TGTGCCAGCAGCTTAAGTTGGGGGGCTAGGGGTGAGCAGTTCTTC
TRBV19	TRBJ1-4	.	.	CASSRGLLATNEKLFF	TGTGCCAGTAGTAGGGGACTACTGGCAACTAATGAAAAACTGTTTTTT
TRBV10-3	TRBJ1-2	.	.	CATTGTGHGYTF	TGTGCCACCACCGGTACAGGGCATGGCTACACCTTC
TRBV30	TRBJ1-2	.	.	CAWSWMGRQNYGYTF	TGTGCCTGGAGTTGGATGGGACGGCAGAACTATGGCTACACCTTC
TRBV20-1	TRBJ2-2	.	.	CSARDTGELFF	TGCAGTGCTAGAGACACCGGGGAGCTGTTTTTT
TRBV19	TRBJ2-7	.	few	CASSGVSGTFGSYEQYF	TGTGCCAGTAGTGGTGTTTCCGGGACTTTCGGATCCTACGAGCAGTACTTC
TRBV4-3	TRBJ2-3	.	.	CASSFRGLTTDTQYF	TGCGCCAGCAGCTTCCGTGGACTCACCACAGATACGCAGTATTTT
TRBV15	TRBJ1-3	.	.	CATSREIKPGSTIYF	TGTGCCACCAGCAGAGAAATCAAGCCCGGCAGCACCATATATTTT
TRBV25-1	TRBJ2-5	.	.	CATRTDQETQYF	TGTGCCACCCGGACGGACCAAGAGACCCAGTACTTC
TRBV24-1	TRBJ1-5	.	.	CATSDSNQPQHF	TGTGCCACCAGTGATAGCAATCAGCCCCAGCATTTT
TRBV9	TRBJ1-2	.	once	CASSSPGGTPANANYGYTF	TGTGCCAGCAGCTCCCCCGGCGGGACACCAGCTAATGCAAACTATGGCTACACCTTC
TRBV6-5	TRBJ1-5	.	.	CASSQDSYDQPQHF	TGTGCCAGCAGTCAGGACAGTTATGATCAGCCCCAGCATTTT
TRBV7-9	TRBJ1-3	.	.	CASSLAGTAGNTIYF	TGTGCCAGCAGCTTAGCAGGAACGGCTGGAAACACCATATATTTT
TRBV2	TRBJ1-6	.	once	CASSEFRSANSPLHF	TGTGCCAGCAGTGAATTTAGGTCGGCCAATTCACCCCTCCACTTT
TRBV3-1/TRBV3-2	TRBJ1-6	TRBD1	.	CASSHDRETSPLHF	TGTGCCAGCAGCCACGACAGGGAAACTTCACCCCTCCACTTT
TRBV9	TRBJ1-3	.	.	CASSVTGPGNTIYF	TGTGCCAGCAGCGTTACAGGACCCGGAAACACCATATATTTT
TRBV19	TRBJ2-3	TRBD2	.	CASSMVGTSILDTQYF	TGTGCCAGTAGTATGGTTGGGACTAGTATTTTAGATACGCAGTATTTT
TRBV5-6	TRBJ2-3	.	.	CASSLGTSTDTQYF	TGTGCCAGCAGCTTGGGGACCTCCACAGATACGCAGTATTTT
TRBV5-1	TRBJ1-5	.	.	CASSLSGYSNQPQHF	TGCGCCAGCAGCTTGTCGGGATATAGCAATCAGCCCCAGCATTTT
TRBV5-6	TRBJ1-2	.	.	CASTGGYGYTF	TGTGCCAGCACCGGAGGGTATGGCTACACCTTC
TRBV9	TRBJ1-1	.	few	CASSVGLGNTEAFF	TGTGCCAGCAGCGTAGGGTTGGGGAACACTGAAGCTTTCTTT
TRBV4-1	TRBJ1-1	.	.	CASSQGFTRQVGTEAFF	TGCGCCAGCAGCCAAGGTTTCACCAGACAGGTGGGTACTGAAGCTTTCTTT
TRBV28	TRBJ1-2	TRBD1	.	CASSSSAGDRRVSGYTF	TGTGCCAGCAGTTCCTCCGCGGGGGACAGGAGAGTAAGTGGCTACACCTTC
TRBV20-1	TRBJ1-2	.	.	CSATGDYGYTF	TGCAGTGCTACCGGGGACTATGGCTACACCTTC
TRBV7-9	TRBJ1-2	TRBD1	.	CASSLTGGDYGYTF	TGTGCCAGCAGCTTAACAGGGGGCGACTATGGCTACACCTTC